This TCR beta chain was found in a study of cytomegalovirus exposure and HLA in healthy donors. Broader study findings: First-cohort TCR clusters were later found to tend to co-occur in the 120 or so validation repertoires.

The data were produced by immunoSEQ multiplex PCR, yet TCRdb's version contains in-frame clones alone and is incomplete. In the table there are 300,000 to 350,000 clones, 88% of which are singletons. Germline V gene sequence: CDR1 LGHNA, CDR2 YSLEER. Trimming left V 0 bases short and J 4 bases short, with 9 bases between. The CDR3 totals 14 residues. Concerning this clone itself: The antigen is not known.

This rearrangement joins TRBV4-3 to TRBJ1-2, with D unresolved. This sequence originates from a man aged 30-40 years in good health and CMV-seronegative. The sequenced sample consisted of PBMCs. DNA for the CDR3: TGCGCCAGCAGCCAAGATCTCCCCAGCTATGGCTACACCTTC. The encoded protein is CASSQDLPSYGYTF.